This is a list of T cell receptor beta chains from one sample in a study of blood T cell repertoires in COVID-19. Here immunoSEQ multiplex PCR was the method, and the copy in TCRdb shows in-frame clones only, minus some. The table shows roughly 87,000 clones, with approximately 85% occurring only once. Sequenced: peripheral blood. The receptors were sampled from a human donor in a cohort sampled during active COVID-19. Both conserved end residues are part of each CDR3. For some rows the clone size is stated as once, few or many, or as a class when expanded; others skip it.

CDR3	size	length	V	J
CASSPGTSGGTEAFF	.	15	TRBV19	TRBJ1-1
CSVYSPTGTEAFF	.	13	TRBV29-1	TRBJ1-1
CASSNGGTNTEAFF	once	14	TRBV7-2	TRBJ1-1
CASSFPPGDGELFF	.	14	TRBV28	TRBJ2-2
CASRTRAGGQETQYF	few	15	TRBV27	TRBJ2-5
CASRKATGDYNEQFF	.	15	TRBV10-2	TRBJ2-1
CASSEVSAASVVNIQYF	.	17	TRBV6-1	TRBJ2-4
CASLGGDYGYTF	.	12	TRBV2	TRBJ1-2
CASSLSEQFNGYTF	once	14	TRBV27	TRBJ1-2
CASPTSGSPRGSYEQYF	.	17	TRBV9	TRBJ2-7
CASRFQGPHYGYTF	.	14	TRBV10-1	TRBJ1-2
CASSVGGGAGGKETQYF	.	17	TRBV9	TRBJ2-5
CASTFTGGGYGYTF	.	14	TRBV5-4	TRBJ1-2
CASRGTVQETQYF	.	13	TRBV6-6	TRBJ2-5
CASSLGQGSTDTQYF	.	15	TRBV7-2	TRBJ2-3
CASRPQGAGELFF	.	13	TRBV12-3/TRBV12-4	TRBJ2-2
CASSFTSGGTGELFF	.	15	TRBV7-7	TRBJ2-2
CASSFAGGFQETQYF	.	15	TRBV5-1	TRBJ2-5
CASSYSGLATSYEQYF	.	16	TRBV6-2/TRBV6-3	TRBJ2-7
CASSLDRAGELFF	.	13	TRBV7-6	TRBJ2-2
CASSLEPRNTIYF	.	13	TRBV7-2	TRBJ1-3
CATSDWDIETQYF	once	13	TRBV24-1	TRBJ2-5
CASSSYQPQHF	.	11	TRBV28	TRBJ1-5
CASSAPGGKGEQYF	.	14	TRBV25-1	TRBJ2-7
CASKQLAEAPLYF	few	13	TRBV6-6	TRBJ2-7
CASSPTSAEYNEQFF	.	15	TRBV6-6	TRBJ2-1
CAGPKTGTGVNGELFF	.	16	TRBV30	TRBJ2-2
CASSLGLSYEQYF	.	13	TRBV27	TRBJ2-7
CASSPGGGRYEQYF	.	14	TRBV5-1	TRBJ2-7
CASGTSGYEQYF	.	12	TRBV2	TRBJ2-7
CASSFRANYGYTF	.	13	TRBV12-3/TRBV12-4	TRBJ1-2
CASSWGQGGGYEQYF	.	15	TRBV5-1	TRBJ2-7
CASSPMDRGYGYTF	.	14	TRBV5-4	TRBJ1-2
CSVKGAALDSPLHF	few	14	TRBV29-1	TRBJ1-6
CATSREGTGGSPLHF	.	15	TRBV15	TRBJ1-6
CASSSLSEQFF	.	11	TRBV5-4	TRBJ2-1
CASSEAQTGGYGYTF	.	15	TRBV2	TRBJ1-2
CATSRGEGMETQYF	.	14	TRBV15	TRBJ2-5
CASSLAAGGRTDTQYF	.	16	TRBV7-2	TRBJ2-3